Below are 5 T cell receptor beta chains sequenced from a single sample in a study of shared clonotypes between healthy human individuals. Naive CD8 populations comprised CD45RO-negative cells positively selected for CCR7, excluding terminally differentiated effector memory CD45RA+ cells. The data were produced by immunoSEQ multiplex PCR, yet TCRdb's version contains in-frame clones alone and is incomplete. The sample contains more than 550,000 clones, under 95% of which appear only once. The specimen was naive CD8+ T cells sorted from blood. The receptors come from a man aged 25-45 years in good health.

The chain's CDR3 is CASSSRTSGNEQYF. For the CDR3, the DNA is TGTGCCAGCAGCTCAAGGACTAGCGGGAACGAGCAGTACTTC. This sequence joins TRBV7-2 and TRBJ2-7; 12 bases line up with TRBD2. V lost 4 bases and J lost 5; bases outside the gene matches: 3. Germline CDR1 and CDR2: SGHTA and FQGNSA. This CDR3 spans 14 amino acids.

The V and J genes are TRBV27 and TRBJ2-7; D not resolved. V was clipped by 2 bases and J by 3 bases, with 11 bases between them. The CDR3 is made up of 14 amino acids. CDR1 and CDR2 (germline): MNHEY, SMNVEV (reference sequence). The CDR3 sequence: CASSLSITHYEQYF. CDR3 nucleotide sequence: TGTGCCAGCAGTTTAAGTATTACTCACTACGAGCAGTACTTC.

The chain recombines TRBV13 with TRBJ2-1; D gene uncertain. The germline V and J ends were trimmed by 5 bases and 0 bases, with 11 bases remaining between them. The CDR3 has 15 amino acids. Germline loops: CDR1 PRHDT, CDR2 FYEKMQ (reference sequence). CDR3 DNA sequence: TGTGCCAGCAGCCAAAGATCTAGCTCCTACAATGAGCAGTTCTTC. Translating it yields CASSQRSSSYNEQFF.

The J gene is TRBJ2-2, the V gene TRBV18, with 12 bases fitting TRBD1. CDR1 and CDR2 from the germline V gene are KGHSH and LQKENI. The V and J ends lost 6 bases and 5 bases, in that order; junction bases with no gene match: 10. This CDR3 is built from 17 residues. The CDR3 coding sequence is TGTGCCAGCTCCCCAAGGCCGGGACAGGGGGCTACCGGGGAGCTGTTTTTT. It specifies CASSPRPGQGATGELFF. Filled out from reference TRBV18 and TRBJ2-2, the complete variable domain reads NAGVMQNPRHLVRRRGQEARLRCSPMKGHSHVYWYRQLPEEGLKFMVYLQKENIIDESGMPKERFSAEFPKEGPSILRIQQVVRGDSAAYFCASSPRPGQGATGELFFGEGSRLTVL.

The CDR3 nucleotides are TGCGCCAGCAGCCAATTGTTTCCCGTTCCCTCCTACGAGCAGTACTTC. Protein: CASSQLFPVPSYEQYF. This chain connects TRBV4-1 to TRBJ2-7; D ambiguous. The CDR3 runs to 16 residues. V dropped 2 bases and J dropped 0 bases, with 14 bases sitting between them. CDR1 is MGHRA and CDR2 is YSYEKL in the germline V gene.